These 5 T cell receptor beta chains were sequenced from one sample in a study of post-analysis software for immune sequencing data. Whole-study results and caveats: Among roughly five TRBV segments more frequent in patients than controls were TRBV5-6, TRBV5-1 and TRBV20-1.

These receptors have no identified antigens. Unique molecular identifiers featured in each of the TCR beta cDNA libraries. TCRdb fed the PCR reads into MiXCR, producing one record per CDR3 protein. The repertoire holds roughly 540,000 distinct CDR3 sequences, 30% to 40% seen once, with around 5.9% in the top ten. Specimen: blood. All receptors come from a girl aged 2-17 years with multiple sclerosis.

The chain uses TRBV20-1 and TRBJ2-7; D assignment may be TRBD1 or TRBD2 (6 bases each). Per germline, CDR1 DFQATT and CDR2 SNEGSKA (reference sequence). The CDR3 spans 11 residues. The CDR3 loop reads CSTGTGHEQYF. The CDR3 region has the DNA TGCAGCACAGGGACTGGCCACGAGCAGTACTTC.

The chain recombines TRBV16 with TRBJ1-6, with D perhaps TRBD1 (6 bases). V was shortened by 7 bases and J by 7 bases, with 14 bases between the two germline ends. The germline gives CDR1 KGHSY, CDR2 FQNENV. The CDR3 extends over 14 amino acids. The CDR3 is CASTGTRQNSPLHF. DNA for the CDR3: TGTGCCAGCACCGGGACACGACAGAATTCACCCCTCCACTTT.

The chain combines TRBV28 with TRBJ2-7; 10 bases are shared with TRBD1. The CDR3 sequence is 14 residues long. After removal of 6 bases from V and 4 bases from J, the junction contained 6 bases not matched to a gene. Per germline, CDR1 MDHEN and CDR2 SYDVKM. The CDR3 reads CASRLAGQGYEQYF. For the CDR3, the DNA is TGTGCCAGCAGATTAGCGGGACAGGGGTACGAGCAGTACTTC.

This clonotype was detected a few times. The chain employs TRBV7-3 and TRBJ2-3, with a possible D match to TRBD2 (7 bases). The germline V and J ends were trimmed by 2 bases and 4 bases, with 16 bases remaining between them. Germline V gene data show CDR1 as SGHTA and CDR2 as FQGTGA. The CDR3 loop spans 16 amino acids. CDR3 nucleotide sequence: TGTGCCAGCAGCTTAGAGAGGGGGGGCGGGGCAGATACGCAGTATTTT. Its protein product is CASSLERGGGADTQYF. Variable domain in full (rest from reference TRBV7-3 and TRBJ2-3): GAGVSQTPSNKVTEKGKYVELRCDPISGHTALYWYRQSLGQGPEFLIYFQGTGAADDSGLPNDRFFAVRPEGSVSTLKIQRTERGDSAVYLCASSLERGGGADTQYFGPGTRLTVL.

The chain has TRBV5-1 and TRBJ1-1; 8 bases line up with TRBD1. CDR1 and CDR2 from the germline V gene are SGHRS and YFSETQ. V shed 3 bases and J 4 bases; nucleotides not matched to a gene: 11. The CDR3 length is 16 residues. DNA for the CDR3: TGCGCCAGCAGCTGGGGGTCGACAGGGGATGGCACTGAAGCTTTCTTT. The encoded protein is CASSWGSTGDGTEAFF.